The 20 T cell receptor beta chains reported below all come from one sample, sequenced in a study of TIL therapy for anti-PD-1-resistant metastatic lung cancer. As to time point: pre-treatment sample, taken before nivolumab and TIL therapy. This was the immunoSEQ v3 assay. The assay was immunoSEQ multiplex PCR, and TCRdb's table has in-frame clones only and misses some. The sample carries about 21,000 clones, under 80% recorded once. The sample was blood, taken at baseline. The receptors here all came from a person aged 25 to 80 with non-small cell lung cancer.

V and J are TRBV28 and TRBJ2-3; D is perhaps TRBD2 (6 bases). Trimming pared 6 bases from V and 6 bases from J, leaving 13 bases between. The CDR3 totals 13 residues. CDR1 and CDR2 from the germline V gene are MDHEN and SYDVKM. The chain's CDR3 is CASSPTSSDTQYF. DNA for the CDR3: TGTGCCAGCAGCCCTACTAGCAGCGATACGCAGTATTTT.

The chain is built from TRBV7-2 and TRBJ2-7; D gene uncertain. The CDR3 loop spans 12 amino acids. From germline, CDR1 is SGHTA and CDR2 FQGNSA. Trimming took 5 bases from V and 6 from J, leaving 11 bases between them. CDR3 DNA sequence: TGTGCCAGCAGCCAAAGCCGGACCGAGCAGTACTTC. This encodes CASSQSRTEQYF. Together with reference TRBV7-2 and TRBJ2-7, the CDR3 gives the full variable domain: GAGVSQSPSNKVTEKGKDVELRCDPISGHTALYWYRQSLGQGLEFLIYFQGNSAPDKSGLPSDRFSAERTGGSVSTLTIQRTQQEDSAVYLCASSQSRTEQYFGPGTRLTVT.

The chain carries TRBV27 and TRBJ2-7; D is unclear. Germline V gene sequence: CDR1 MNHEY, CDR2 SMNVEV (reference sequence). V was shortened by 2 bases and J by 5 bases, with 16 bases between the two germline ends. The CDR3 contains 15 residues. The CDR3 loop is CASSLIPGRSHEQYF. Here the CDR3 DNA reads TGTGCCAGCAGTTTAATTCCGGGCAGGTCCCACGAGCAGTACTTC.

This clone showed up just a few times. The V gene is TRBV5-1, the J gene TRBJ1-5; no definite D call. V was cut by 0 bases and J by 7 bases, with 11 bases left in between. Germline CDR1 reads SGHRS; CDR2 reads YFSETQ. This CDR3 has 14 amino acids. The CDR3 protein is CASSLETGIQPQHF. The CDR3 bases are TGCGCCAGCAGCTTGGAAACTGGGATCCAGCCCCAGCATTTT.

V gene TRBV11-2 combines with J gene TRBJ2-7, with 8 bases matching TRBD2. CDR1 and CDR2 from the germline V gene are SGHAT and FQNNGV. J lost 5 bases, V lost 4 bases, and 13 bases had no gene match. The CDR3 contains 16 residues. CDR3 sequence reads: CASSSGVRAGGDEQYF. CDR3 nucleotide sequence: TGTGCCAGCAGCTCTGGGGTCCGCGCGGGAGGAGACGAGCAGTACTTC.

This chain joins TRBV28 and TRBJ2-2, with 7 bases that match TRBD2. The V and J ends lost 5 bases and 0 bases, in that order; junction bases with no gene match: 6. Germline V gives CDR1 MDHEN, CDR2 SYDVKM. This CDR3 contains 16 residues. CDR3 region: CASSPAAGSNTGELFF. The CDR3 DNA is TGTGCCAGCAGTCCGGCAGCGGGATCGAACACCGGGGAGCTGTTTTTT.

This clone was found a few times. The sample contains more than one DNA sequence encoding this CDR3. The chain joins TRBV25-1 to TRBJ2-1; 11 bases fit TRBD2. Trimming cost V 1 base and J 3 bases; bases outside gene matches: 2. The CDR3 spans 16 residues. CDR1 MGHDK and CDR2 SYGVNS come from the germline V gene. CDR3 in DNA: TGTGCCAGCAGTGAATGGGGGACTAGCGGCTACAATGAGCAGTTCTTC. Translation gives CASSEWGTSGYNEQFF.

The chain combines TRBV2 with TRBJ1-3, with 7 positions matching TRBD1. Losses at the gene ends were 6 bases for V and 3 bases for J; bases not matched to a gene: 5. CDR1 is SNHLY and CDR2 is FYNNEI in the germline V gene. The CDR3 has 14 residues. The CDR3 DNA sequence: TGTGCCAGCAGCCCACAGGGGATTGGAAACACCATATATTTT. Protein product: CASSPQGIGNTIYF.

J is TRBJ2-5 and V is TRBV5-4, with 9 bases aligning to TRBD2. Germline V lookup: CDR1 SGHNT, CDR2 YYREEE (reference sequence). CDR3 size: 16 residues. V was clipped by 4 bases and J by 2 bases; unmatched bases: 9. CDR3 nucleotide sequence: TGTGCCAGCAGCAGCACGAAGACTAGCGGACAAGAGACCCAGTACTTC. This gives the protein CASSSTKTSGQETQYF.

The rearrangement uses TRBV4-1 and TRBJ2-1; D unresolved. This CDR3 comprises 17 residues. CDR1 and CDR2 (germline): MGHRA, YSYEKL. V lost 0 bases, J lost 1 base, and 13 bases lay in between. Here the CDR3 DNA reads TGCGCCAGCAGCCAAGATACCCTGCAAAATTCCTACAATGAGCAGTTCTTC. Residues: CASSQDTLQNSYNEQFF.

The rearrangement joins TRBV19 to TRBJ2-1; 12 bases agree with TRBD2. The CDR3 covers 17 residues. With V trimmed by 6 bases and J by 2 bases, 8 bases remained unmatched. The germline V gene encodes CDR1 LNHDA and CDR2 SQIVND (reference sequence). CDR3 coding DNA: TGTGCCAGTAGGCGGACCCCTAGCGGGAGGGCCTACAATGAGCAGTTCTTC. It is translated as CASRRTPSGRAYNEQFF.

V and J are TRBV11-2 and TRBJ1-2, with D unclear. V lost 2 bases to trimming and J lost 4 bases, with 5 bases between them. The CDR3 sequence is 12 residues long. Germline V gene lookup returns CDR1 SGHAT and CDR2 FQNNGV. CDR3 loop: CASSLKPYGYTF. CDR3 nucleotides: TGTGCCAGCAGCTTAAAGCCCTATGGCTACACCTTC.

This clone has more than one count but fewer than ten. The chain links TRBV19 to TRBJ2-7; TRBD2 might be the D (5 bases). CDR3 length equals 14 residues. Germline V gives CDR1 LNHDA, CDR2 SQIVND (reference sequence). The V end lost 0 bases, the J end lost 3 bases, and 9 bases lay between the germline ends. CDR3 coding DNA: TGTGCCAGTAGTATAGATGGTCGGGGCTACGAGCAGTACTTC. Translated, it gives CASSIDGRGYEQYF.

V gene TRBV5-4 combines with J gene TRBJ2-3; 10 bases agree with TRBD2. V was pared by 2 bases and J by 2 bases, with 2 bases of the junction left unmatched. Germline V CDR1 and CDR2: SGHNT, YYREEE (reference sequence). This CDR3 has 15 residues. CDR3 nucleotides: TGTGCCAGCAGCTTAAGCGGGGGGGCCACAGATACGCAGTATTTT. Its translation: CASSLSGGATDTQYF.

The CDR3 spells CASSYLPGSSYNEQFF. The CDR3 nucleotides read TGTGCCAGCAGTTACTTGCCAGGTAGCTCCTACAATGAGCAGTTCTTC. The chain carries TRBV6-5 and TRBJ2-1; D not certain. V lost 1 base to trimming and J lost 0 bases, with 10 bases between them. This CDR3 contains 16 residues. Germline V CDR1 and CDR2: MNHEY, SVGAGI.

The chain uses TRBV9 and TRBJ1-4; no definite D call. V was pared by 9 bases and J by 2 bases, with 8 bases between. The V gene's germline CDR1 is SGDLS and CDR2 YYNGEE. The CDR3 consists of 12 residues. The chain's CDR3 is CATRSTNEKLFF. The CDR3 coding sequence is TGTGCCACCAGGTCCACTAATGAAAAACTGTTTTTT.

A few counts support this clone. This chain links TRBV11-2 with TRBJ2-3, with D unresolved. Between the trimmed V and J ends, which lost 4 bases and 4 bases, there was a span of 12 bases. The CDR3 consists of 14 residues. Germline V gives CDR1 SGHAT, CDR2 FQNNGV. The CDR3 spells CASSYGPGADTQYF. The CDR3 nucleotides are TGTGCCAGCAGCTACGGTCCCGGAGCAGATACGCAGTATTTT.

The chain recombines TRBV25-1 with TRBJ1-1; perhaps TRBD1 as D (5 bases). The germline V and J ends were trimmed by 7 bases and 1 base, with 16 bases remaining between them. This CDR3 is 15 amino acids long. The germline CDR1 and CDR2 sequences are MGHDK and SYGVNS. CDR3 sequence (DNA): TGTGCCAGCATTCCCCGGGGGTGGGCGAACACTGAAGCTTTCTTT. It codes for CASIPRGWANTEAFF.

A few counts support this clone. J is TRBJ1-5 and V is TRBV10-3; D uncertain. Per germline, CDR1 ENHRY and CDR2 SYGVKD. V dropped 3 bases and J dropped 2 bases, with 8 bases sitting between them. CDR3 length: 14 residues. The CDR3 bases are TGTGCCATCAGTGACTCGGGAGGCAATCAGCCCCAGCATTTT. Amino acid sequence: CAISDSGGNQPQHF.

The gene calls are TRBV2 and TRBJ2-7; a possible D gene is TRBD2 (6 bases). Germline V gives CDR1 SNHLY, CDR2 FYNNEI. The V end lost 4 bases, the J end lost 7 bases, and 8 bases lay between the germline ends. The CDR3 runs 11 residues. The CDR3 coding sequence is TGTGCCAGCAGTGGGGACTTGGAGCAGTACTTC. As protein: CASSGDLEQYF.